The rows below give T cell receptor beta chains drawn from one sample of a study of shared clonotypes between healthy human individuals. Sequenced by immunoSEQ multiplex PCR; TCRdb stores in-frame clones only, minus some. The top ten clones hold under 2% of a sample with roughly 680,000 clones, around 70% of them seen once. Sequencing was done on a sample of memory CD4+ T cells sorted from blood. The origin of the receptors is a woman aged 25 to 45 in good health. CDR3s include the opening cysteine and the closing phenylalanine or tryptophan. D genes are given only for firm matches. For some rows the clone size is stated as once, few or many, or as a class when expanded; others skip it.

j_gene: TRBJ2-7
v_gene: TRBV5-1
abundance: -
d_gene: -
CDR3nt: TGCGCCAGCAGCTACCCTCGGGGCTACGAGCAGTACTTC
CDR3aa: CASSYPRGYEQYF

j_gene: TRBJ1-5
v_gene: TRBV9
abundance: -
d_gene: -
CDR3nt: TGTGCCAGCGGCAGGGACTTTAATCAGCCCCAGCATTTT
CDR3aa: CASGRDFNQPQHF

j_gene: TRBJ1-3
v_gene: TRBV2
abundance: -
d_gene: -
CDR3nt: TGTGCCAGCGCCGACCTAGGAAACACCATATATTTT
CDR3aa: CASADLGNTIYF

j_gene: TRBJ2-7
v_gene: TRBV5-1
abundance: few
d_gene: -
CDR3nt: TGCGCCAGCAGCTTGCCAGGGCAGACCAGCGAGCAGTACTTC
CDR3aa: CASSLPGQTSEQYF

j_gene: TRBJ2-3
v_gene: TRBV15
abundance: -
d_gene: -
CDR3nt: TGTGCCACCAGCAGAGTAGGATCAGATACGCAGTATTTT
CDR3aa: CATSRVGSDTQYF

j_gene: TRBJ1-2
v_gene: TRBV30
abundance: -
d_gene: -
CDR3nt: TGTGCCTGGAGTGTAATCACTAACTATGGCTACACCTTC
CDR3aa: CAWSVITNYGYTF

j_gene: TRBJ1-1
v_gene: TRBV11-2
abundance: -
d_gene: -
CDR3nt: TGTGCCAGCAGCCTTAGGGGGGAGAACACTGAAGCTTTCTTT
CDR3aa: CASSLRGENTEAFF

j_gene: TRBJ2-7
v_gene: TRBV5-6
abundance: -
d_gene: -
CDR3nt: TGTGCCAGCAGCTTGCAAAACGAGCAGTACTTC
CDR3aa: CASSLQNEQYF

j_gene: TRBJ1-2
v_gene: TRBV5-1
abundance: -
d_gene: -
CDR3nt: TGCGCCAGCAAGCTTATTCACAGAATTAACTATGGCTACACCTTC
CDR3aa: CASKLIHRINYGYTF

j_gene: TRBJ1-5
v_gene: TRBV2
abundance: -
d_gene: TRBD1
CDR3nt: TGTGCCAGCAGAACCGGGACAGGTCTGTATCAGCCCCAGCATTTT
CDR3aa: CASRTGTGLYQPQHF

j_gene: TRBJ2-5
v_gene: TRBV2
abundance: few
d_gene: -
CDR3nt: TGTGCCAGCGGACGTAATTGGGGGGAGACCCAGTACTTC
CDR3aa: CASGRNWGETQYF

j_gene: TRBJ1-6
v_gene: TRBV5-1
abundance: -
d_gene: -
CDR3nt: TGCGCCAGCAGCTCAGGACTGGATAATTCACCCCTCCACTTT
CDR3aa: CASSSGLDNSPLHF

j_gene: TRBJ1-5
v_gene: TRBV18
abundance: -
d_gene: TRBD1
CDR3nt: TGTGCCAGCTCAGCGGGACAGACCAATCAGCCCCAGCATTTT
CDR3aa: CASSAGQTNQPQHF

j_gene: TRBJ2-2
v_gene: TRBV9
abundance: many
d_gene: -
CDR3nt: TGTGCCAGCAGCGTGAGGACCTCCGGCGGGGAGCTGTTTTTT
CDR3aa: CASSVRTSGGELFF

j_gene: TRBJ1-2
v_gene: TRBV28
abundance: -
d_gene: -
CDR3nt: TGTGCCAGCAGCTCAGTCAACTATGGCTACACCTTC
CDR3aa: CASSSVNYGYTF

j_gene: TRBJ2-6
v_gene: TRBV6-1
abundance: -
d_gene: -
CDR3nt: TGTGCCAGCAGTAGGGGGGCCCCCGGGGCCAACGTCCTGACTTTC
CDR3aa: CASSRGAPGANVLTF

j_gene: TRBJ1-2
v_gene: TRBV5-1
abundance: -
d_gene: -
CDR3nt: TGCGCCAGCAGCTCCCCAGACCGAGCTATTGGCTACACCTTC
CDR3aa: CASSSPDRAIGYTF

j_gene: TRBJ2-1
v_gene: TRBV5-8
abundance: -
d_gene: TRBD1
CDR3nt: TGTGCCAGCAGCTGGACCGGGACAGGGAGTTCTAATGAGCAGTTCTTC
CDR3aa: CASSWTGTGSSNEQFF

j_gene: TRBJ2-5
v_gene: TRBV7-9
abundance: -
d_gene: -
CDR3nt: TGTGCCAGCAGCTTAGCAAGGCAGAAACAAGAGACCCAGTACTTC
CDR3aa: CASSLARQKQETQYF

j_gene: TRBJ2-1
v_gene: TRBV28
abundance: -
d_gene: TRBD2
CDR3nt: TGTGCCAGCAGCTCCCACGGACTAGCGGGAGGGAATGAGCAGTTCTTC
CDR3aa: CASSSHGLAGGNEQFF

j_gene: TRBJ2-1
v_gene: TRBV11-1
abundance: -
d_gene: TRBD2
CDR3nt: TGTGCCAGCAGCTTAGAGGCAGCGGGAGCCGATGAGCAGTTCTTC
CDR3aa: CASSLEAAGADEQFF

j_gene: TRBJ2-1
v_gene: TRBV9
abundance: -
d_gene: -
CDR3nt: TGTGCCAGCAGCGTATCAACCTCTAGGGTTAGCTCCTACAATGAGCAGTTCTTC
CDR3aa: CASSVSTSRVSSYNEQFF

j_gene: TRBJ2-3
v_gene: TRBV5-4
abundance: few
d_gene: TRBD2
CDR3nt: TGTGCCAGCAGCTTGGAATGGGGGGGAGAAGCAGATACGCAGTATTTT
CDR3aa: CASSLEWGGEADTQYF

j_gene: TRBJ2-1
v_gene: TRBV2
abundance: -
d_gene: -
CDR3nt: TGTGCCAGCAGTCTACAGGCCACGAGCTCCTACAATGAGCAGTTCTTC
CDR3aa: CASSLQATSSYNEQFF

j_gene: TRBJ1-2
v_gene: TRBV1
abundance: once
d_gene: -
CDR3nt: TGCACCAGCAGCCAGTCAGACAGGGGCAGGAATGGCTACACCTTC
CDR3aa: CTSSQSDRGRNGYTF

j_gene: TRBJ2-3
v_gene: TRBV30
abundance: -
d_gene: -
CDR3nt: TGTGCCTGGAGTGTACGGGTCACAGATACGCAGTATTTT
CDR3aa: CAWSVRVTDTQYF

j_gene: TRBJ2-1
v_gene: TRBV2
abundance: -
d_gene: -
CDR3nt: TGTGCCAGCAGTCAACAGGGTAGTACGGAGCAGTTCTTC
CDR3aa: CASSQQGSTEQFF

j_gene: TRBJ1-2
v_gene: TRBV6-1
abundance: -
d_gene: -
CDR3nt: TGTGCCAGCAGTGCCGACAGGAAGCTGTGGGGCTACACCTTC
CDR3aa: CASSADRKLWGYTF

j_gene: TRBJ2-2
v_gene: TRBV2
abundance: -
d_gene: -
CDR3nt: TGTGCCAGCAGGGTCGCGGGGACGAACACCGGGGAGCTGTTTTTT
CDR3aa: CASRVAGTNTGELFF

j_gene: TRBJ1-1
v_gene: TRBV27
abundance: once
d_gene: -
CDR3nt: TGTGCCAGCAGAGAGGGGCAGCTCAGGAACACTGAAGCTTTCTTT
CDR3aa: CASREGQLRNTEAFF

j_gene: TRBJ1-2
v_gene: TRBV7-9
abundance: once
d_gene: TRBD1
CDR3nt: TGTGCCAGCAGCTTAGCCCAGGGGGGGAATGGCTACACCTTC
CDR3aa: CASSLAQGGNGYTF

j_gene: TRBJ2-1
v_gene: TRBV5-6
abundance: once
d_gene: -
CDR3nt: TGTGCCAGCAGCTTGAGGCCTGACTACAATGAGCAGTTCTTC
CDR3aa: CASSLRPDYNEQFF

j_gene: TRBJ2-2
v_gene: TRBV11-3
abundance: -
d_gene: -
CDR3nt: TGTGCCAGCAGCTCTGGCGGAGCCGGGGAGCTGTTTTTT
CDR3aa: CASSSGGAGELFF

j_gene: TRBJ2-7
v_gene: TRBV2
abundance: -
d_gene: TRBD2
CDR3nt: TGTGCCAGGGGCAACCCAGCGGGACTTCCCGAGCAGTACTTC
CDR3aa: CARGNPAGLPEQYF

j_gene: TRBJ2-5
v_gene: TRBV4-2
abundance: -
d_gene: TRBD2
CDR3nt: TGTGCCAGCAGCCAAGACTATCTAGCGGCCTCCGGAGAGACCCAGTACTTC
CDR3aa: CASSQDYLAASGETQYF

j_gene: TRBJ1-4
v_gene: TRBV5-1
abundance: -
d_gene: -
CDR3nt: TGCGCCAGCAGCTTGACTGGGATGGAAAAACTGTTTTTT
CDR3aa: CASSLTGMEKLFF